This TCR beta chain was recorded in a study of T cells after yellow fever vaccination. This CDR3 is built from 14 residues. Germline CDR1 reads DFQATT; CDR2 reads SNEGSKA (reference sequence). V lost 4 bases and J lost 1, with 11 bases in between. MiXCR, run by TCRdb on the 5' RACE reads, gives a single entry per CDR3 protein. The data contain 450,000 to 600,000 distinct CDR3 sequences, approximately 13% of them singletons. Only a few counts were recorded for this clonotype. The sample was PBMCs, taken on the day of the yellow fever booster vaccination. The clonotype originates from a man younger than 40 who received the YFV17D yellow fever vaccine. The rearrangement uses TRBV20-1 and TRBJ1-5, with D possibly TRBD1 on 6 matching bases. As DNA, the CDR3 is TGCAGTGCTAAACCGGGGACAAGCAATCAGCCCCAGCATTTT. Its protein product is CSAKPGTSNQPQHF.